Below are 12 T cell receptor beta chains sequenced from a single sample in a study of technical replicates of blood from a handful of donors. Here immunoSEQ multiplex PCR was the method, and the copy in TCRdb shows in-frame clones only, minus some. The table has about 88,000 clones, more than 85% seen once. Sequenced: T cells isolated from PBMCs. The receptors originated from a human donor in good health.

This rearrangement joins TRBV11-2 to TRBJ1-2, with 8 bases aligning to TRBD1. The CDR3 consists of 13 residues. From germline, CDR1 is SGHAT and CDR2 FQNNGV. The trim removed 5 bases at V and 4 bases at J, leaving 3 bases unmatched. The CDR3 here is CASSPGQGYGYTF. The CDR3 bases are TGTGCCAGCAGCCCCGGACAGGGCTATGGCTACACCTTC.

V gene TRBV19 combines with J gene TRBJ2-1, with D unclear. The CDR3 covers 12 residues. Germline loops: CDR1 LNHDA, CDR2 SQIVND (reference sequence). V was clipped by 3 bases and J by 5 bases, with 5 bases between them. The CDR3 loop is CASSILNNEQFF. CDR3 nucleotide sequence: TGTGCCAGTAGTATCCTAAACAATGAGCAGTTCTTC. Full variable domain (missing parts from reference TRBV19 and TRBJ2-1): DGGITQSPKYLFRKEGQNVTLSCEQNLNHDAMYWYRQDPGQGLRLIYYSQIVNDFQKGDIAEGYSVSREKKESFPLTVTSAQKNPTAFYLCASSILNNEQFFGPGTRLTVL.

V usage is TRBV21-1 and J usage is TRBJ1-2; the table's TRBD1 call for D was not verified on the DNA. TRBV21-1 constitutes a pseudogene. The CDR3 is 17 residues long. For the CDR3, the DNA is TGTGCCAGCAGCATCCGGGACATCGATGGGGCTAACTATGGCTACACCTTC. This gives the protein CASSIRDIDGANYGYTF.

This chain connects TRBV19 to TRBJ2-7, with TRBD1 matching 7 bases. Unmatched junction bases numbered 7, after V lost 5 bases and J lost 3 bases. The V gene's germline CDR1 is LNHDA and CDR2 SQIVND (reference sequence). The CDR3 covers 14 residues. CDR3 loop: CASSVQGRIYEQYF. CDR3 coding DNA: TGTGCCAGTAGTGTACAGGGGCGGATCTACGAGCAGTACTTC.

CDR3 in DNA: TGCAGCGGGGACACAGGGAGTGGGTATGGCTACACCTTC. Its translation: CSGDTGSGYGYTF. The gene calls are TRBV29-1 and TRBJ1-2; tentative D call: TRBD1 (6 bases). The CDR3 consists of 13 residues. The germline gives CDR1 SQVTM, CDR2 ANQGSEA. The V end lost 7 bases, the J end lost 5 bases, and 17 bases lay between the germline ends.

The V gene is TRBV7-9, the J gene TRBJ1-2, with D perhaps matching TRBD1 (5 bases). The CDR3 extends over 14 amino acids. The ends were cut back, 1 base at V and 8 bases at J, with 14 bases in the middle. In germline, CDR1 is SEHNR, CDR2 FQNEAQ (reference sequence). CDR3 residues: CASSLEWTLRGYTF. For the CDR3, the DNA is TGTGCCAGCAGCTTAGAGTGGACACTCCGCGGCTACACCTTC. The full variable domain, in which reference TRBV7-9 and TRBJ1-2 provide the parts outside the CDR3, is DTGVSQNPRHKITKRGQNVTFRCDPISEHNRLYWYRQTLGQGPEFLTYFQNEAQLEKSRLLSDRFSAERPKGSFSTLEIQRTEQGDSAMYLCASSLEWTLRGYTFGSGTRLTVV.

The chain recombines TRBV9 with TRBJ2-3; 8 nucleotides line up with TRBD1. The CDR3 consists of 14 residues. Germline V lookup: CDR1 SGDLS, CDR2 YYNGEE. The V and J ends lost 4 bases and 3 bases, in that order; junction bases with no gene match: 4. The CDR3 DNA sequence: TGTGCCAGCAGCACAGGGGGATGGACAGATACGCAGTATTTT. It translates to CASSTGGWTDTQYF.

The rearrangement uses TRBV11-1 and TRBJ2-1, with 7 bases fitting TRBD2. The CDR3 extends over 16 amino acids. The germline CDR1 and CDR2 sequences are SGHAT and FQDESV (reference sequence). V shed 2 bases, J shed 3 bases, and the junction held 7 bases outside the gene matches. In DNA form, the CDR3 reads TGTGCCAGCAGCTTACGGGGACTATTGGTCTACAATGAGCAGTTCTTC. Protein sequence: CASSLRGLLVYNEQFF.

This clone occurred a few times. The gene calls are TRBV29-1 and TRBJ1-1, with D possibly matching TRBD1 (5 bases). This CDR3 is built from 11 residues. The V end was cut by 6 bases, the J end by 8 bases, with 13 bases between. From germline, CDR1 is SQVTM and CDR2 ANQGSEA. DNA of the CDR3: TGCAGCGTCGTCCCCAGGGTAGAAGCTTTCTTT. Amino acid sequence: CSVVPRVEAFF.

The chain uses TRBV7-9 and TRBJ2-7, with 9 bases that match TRBD1. Germline V gives CDR1 SEHNR, CDR2 FQNEAQ (reference sequence). This CDR3 has 15 residues. V shed 2 bases and J 5 bases; nucleotides not matched to a gene: 7. The CDR3 nucleotides read TGTGCCAGCAGCTTACTTGGGGACAGGGCCAACGAGCAGTACTTC. The encoded protein is CASSLLGDRANEQYF. Together with reference TRBV7-9 and TRBJ2-7, the CDR3 gives the full variable domain: DTGVSQNPRHKITKRGQNVTFRCDPISEHNRLYWYRQTLGQGPEFLTYFQNEAQLEKSRLLSDRFSAERPKGSFSTLEIQRTEQGDSAMYLCASSLLGDRANEQYFGPGTRLTVT.

The CDR3 sequence is CASSRVADTEAFF. The CDR3 DNA sequence: TGTGCCAGCAGTCGGGTGGCGGACACTGAAGCTTTCTTT. The chain recombines TRBV6-1 with TRBJ1-1; D gene unclear. Per germline, CDR1 MNHNS and CDR2 SASEGT. V lost 5 bases to trimming and J lost 3 bases, with 10 bases between them. This CDR3 is built from 13 residues.

Only one count was recorded for this clone. This chain connects TRBV6-1 to TRBJ1-5; D is undetermined. The CDR3 extends over 13 amino acids. The V end lost 3 bases, the J end lost 10 bases, and 13 bases lay between the germline ends. Germline CDR1 and CDR2: MNHNS and SASEGT. This CDR3 reads CASSEGLPYPQHF. Here the CDR3 DNA reads TGTGCCAGCAGTGAGGGCTTACCCTACCCCCAGCATTTT.